These 28 T cell receptor beta chains were sequenced from one sample in a study of OX40 agonist ivuxolimab in advanced cancers. Assay used: immunoSEQ multiplex PCR; TCRdb lists only in-frame clones, some missing. The sample gives 43,000 or so clones, approximately 77% of which show up once; under 3% is in the top ten. Sequences were derived from CD4+ or CD8+ T cells sorted from blood, sampled in a trial of the OX40 agonist ivuxolimab. Receptors originate from an adult with an advanced solid tumor such as melanoma, head and neck, liver or kidney cancer.

The chain joins TRBV30 to TRBJ1-1, with unresolved D. The V gene's germline CDR1 is GTSNPN and CDR2 SVGIG (reference sequence). Trimming stripped 2 bases from V and 4 bases from J, with 11 bases between. The CDR3 is 13 amino acids. This CDR3 is CAWSSSRGTEAFF. In nucleotides, the CDR3 is TGTGCCTGGAGTTCCTCTCGGGGCACTGAAGCTTTCTTT.

This clone turned up a few times. This chain links TRBV20-1 with TRBJ2-5; no definite D call. CDR3 length equals 10 residues. Germline V gene sequence: CDR1 DFQATT, CDR2 SNEGSKA (reference sequence). V shed 6 bases and J shed 7 bases, with 9 bases lying between them. This CDR3 reads CSAGLSTQYF. In DNA, the CDR3 is TGCAGTGCGGGCCTCTCGACCCAGTACTTC.

The genes are TRBV7-8 and TRBJ2-1, with D perhaps matching TRBD1 or TRBD2 (5 bases each). Trimming removed 0 bases from V and 1 base from J, with 10 bases in between. Germline CDR1 reads SGHVS; CDR2 reads FQNEAQ. The CDR3 covers 16 residues. The CDR3 bases are TGTGCCAGCAGCTTAGCACAAGGGGAGTCCTACAATGAGCAGTTCTTC. Amino acid sequence: CASSLAQGESYNEQFF.

The chain links TRBV19 to TRBJ1-6; D remains unclear. Germline V gene sequence: CDR1 LNHDA, CDR2 SQIVND (reference sequence). V was shortened by 2 bases and J by 0 bases, with 2 bases between the two germline ends. CDR3 size: 14 residues. This CDR3 reads CASSISSYNSPLHF. The CDR3 coding sequence is TGTGCCAGTAGTATAAGCTCCTATAATTCACCCCTCCACTTT.

The V and J genes are TRBV18 and TRBJ2-5; D is uncertain. The CDR3 length is 12 residues. V shed 2 bases and J shed 7 bases, with 8 bases lying between them. Germline V CDR1 and CDR2: KGHSH, LQKENI. As DNA, the CDR3 is TGTGCCAGCTCACCAAAACCACCGACCCAGTACTTC. This sequence encodes CASSPKPPTQYF.

The rearrangement joins TRBV7-9 to TRBJ1-1; 9 bases map to TRBD1. V lost 3 bases and J lost 1; bases outside the gene matches: 3. Germline-derived CDR1 and CDR2 are SEHNR and FQNEAQ (reference sequence). The CDR3 sequence is 15 residues long. In DNA form, the CDR3 reads TGTGCCAGCAGCTTGAAGGGACAGGGGAACACTGAAGCTTTCTTT. Translating gives CASSLKGQGNTEAFF. Full variable domain (remainder filled in from reference TRBV7-9 and TRBJ1-1): DTGVSQNPRHKITKRGQNVTFRCDPISEHNRLYWYRQTLGQGPEFLTYFQNEAQLEKSRLLSDRFSAERPKGSFSTLEIQRTEQGDSAMYLCASSLKGQGNTEAFFGQGTRLTVV.

The J gene is TRBJ2-7, the V gene TRBV27; 9 bases map to TRBD2. This CDR3 comprises 15 residues. The V segment lost 6 bases and the J segment 3 bases; nucleotides outside the gene matches: 9. The germline CDR1 and CDR2 sequences are MNHEY and SMNVEV (reference sequence). CDR3 coding DNA: TGTGCCAGCAGCTTTCTAGCGGGAAAGGTCTACGAGCAGTACTTC. Amino acid sequence: CASSFLAGKVYEQYF.

This rearrangement joins TRBV5-1 to TRBJ1-1, with D perhaps TRBD1 (5 bases). Germline CDR1 SGHRS, CDR2 YFSETQ. V lost 4 bases, J lost 4 bases, and 14 bases lay in between. The CDR3 spans 14 residues. The CDR3 sequence is CASSQGTEGTEAFF. Written as DNA, the CDR3 is TGCGCCAGCAGCCAGGGAACAGAGGGCACTGAAGCTTTCTTT.

The chain has TRBV18 and TRBJ1-2, with D possibly TRBD1 on 6 matching bases. Germline V CDR1 and CDR2: KGHSH, LQKENI. The V end lost 0 bases, the J end lost 8 bases, and 25 bases lay between the germline ends. There are 18 residues in the CDR3. The DNA for the CDR3 is TGTGCCAGCTCACCACCCACTCGGCTACGGGGGCCCCAAGGAGGCTACACCTTC. Its translation: CASSPPTRLRGPQGGYTF.

This chain joins TRBV5-4 and TRBJ1-1; no definite D call. This CDR3 has 16 amino acids. V gave up 4 bases and J gave up 1 base, with 17 bases separating them. CDR1 SGHNT and CDR2 YYREEE come from the germline V gene (reference sequence). This chain's CDR3 is CASSPSPGFTNTEAFF. The DNA of the CDR3 is TGTGCCAGCAGCCCAAGTCCCGGGTTTACGAACACTGAAGCTTTCTTT.

This clone was seen only once. This chain links TRBV6-1 with TRBJ2-1; D may be TRBD2 (5 bases). The V gene lost 3 bases and the J gene lost 2 bases, with 8 bases spanning the gap. Germline-derived CDR1 and CDR2 are MNHNS and SASEGT. The CDR3 covers 14 residues. This chain's CDR3 is CASSDPGTYNEQFF. The DNA of the CDR3 is TGTGCCAGCAGTGATCCCGGGACCTACAATGAGCAGTTCTTC.

The chain has TRBV19 and TRBJ2-2; 13 positions agree with TRBD2. This CDR3 has 14 residues. J was trimmed by 7 bases and V by 10 bases; bases with no gene match: 6. From germline, CDR1 is LNHDA and CDR2 SQIVND (reference sequence). CDR3 nucleotides: TGTGCCACAGGACTAGCGGGAGTCGGCGGGGAGCTGTTTTTT. Its translation: CATGLAGVGGELFF.

Only a few counts were recorded for this clone. V usage is TRBV10-1 and J usage is TRBJ2-5; maybe TRBD2 (6 bases). V lost 4 bases, J lost 4 bases, and 13 bases lay in between. The germline V gene encodes CDR1 WNHNN and CDR2 SYGVQD (reference sequence). The CDR3 sequence is 14 residues long. As DNA, the CDR3 is TGCGCCAGCAGTGTAGGCGGGAACCCAGAGACCCAGTACTTC. Its protein product is CASSVGGNPETQYF.

The V and J genes are TRBV5-6 and TRBJ2-6; D is uncertain. This CDR3 has 15 amino acids. Germline loops: CDR1 SGHDT, CDR2 YYEEEE. The V end was cut by 0 bases, the J end by 2 bases, with 6 bases between. The CDR3 loop reads CASSLVSPGANVLTF. The CDR3 bases are TGTGCCAGCAGCTTGGTATCCCCTGGGGCCAACGTCCTGACTTTC.

This chain connects TRBV25-1 to TRBJ2-1, with D hard to call. Germline V lookup: CDR1 MGHDK, CDR2 SYGVNS. Trimming pared 5 bases from V and 6 bases from J, leaving 14 bases between. This CDR3 is 14 amino acids long. CDR3 loop: CASSRQTWANEQFF. The CDR3 DNA is TGTGCCAGCAGTCGGCAAACTTGGGCCAATGAGCAGTTCTTC.

This chain joins TRBV6-1 and TRBJ1-1; D gene ambiguous. V lost 4 bases and J lost 0, with 12 bases in between. Germline lookup yields CDR1 MNHNS and CDR2 SASEGT. The CDR3 consists of 15 residues. The CDR3 DNA reads TGTGCCAGCAGTGTGATAGGTAATATGAACACTGAAGCTTTCTTT. Its translation is CASSVIGNMNTEAFF.

This sequence joins TRBV11-2 and TRBJ2-3; no definite D call. V was trimmed by 1 base and J by 3 bases, leaving 5 bases between them. CDR3 size: 13 residues. Germline CDR1 and CDR2: SGHAT and FQNNGV. The CDR3 DNA reads TGTGCCAGCAGCTTAGCCCTGACAGATACGCAGTATTTT. Amino acids: CASSLALTDTQYF.

This clone was counted between two and nine times. The chain employs TRBV19 and TRBJ2-3; 10 positions agree with TRBD1. The CDR3 loop spans 17 amino acids. From germline, CDR1 is LNHDA and CDR2 SQIVND (reference sequence). V trimming: 0 bases; J trimming: 4 bases; junction bases outside the gene matches: 7. The DNA for the CDR3 is TGTGCCAGTAGTATAGAAGCCCGGGACAGGGGTGCAGATACGCAGTATTTT. It translates to CASSIEARDRGADTQYF.

This chain uses TRBV2 with TRBJ1-1, with D possibly matching TRBD1 (6 bases). Per the germline V gene, CDR1 is SNHLY and CDR2 is FYNNEI. The CDR3 has 15 amino acids. The V end lost 5 bases, the J end lost 6 bases, and 19 bases lay between the germline ends. CDR3 in amino acids: CASSQEAGDSAEAFF. CDR3 sequence (DNA): TGTGCCAGCAGTCAAGAGGCAGGGGATTCAGCTGAAGCTTTCTTT.

V gene TRBV4-1 combines with J gene TRBJ1-4; 7 nucleotides agree with TRBD1. Trimming at V came to 0 bases and at J to 8 bases, leaving 12 bases not matched to a gene. CDR3 size: 17 residues. CDR1 is MGHRA, CDR2 YSYEKL, per germline. The CDR3 sequence: CASSQDSVPTGREKLFF. CDR3 in DNA: TGCGCCAGCAGCCAAGATTCCGTCCCGACAGGGAGAGAAAAACTGTTTTTT.

V gene TRBV18 combines with J gene TRBJ1-2; TRBD1 matches at 10 bases. The CDR3 contains 15 residues. CDR1 and CDR2 from the germline V gene are KGHSH and LQKENI. J was trimmed by 4 bases and V by 3 bases; bases with no gene match: 5. The CDR3 sequence: CASSPYRDRGYGYTF. The CDR3 DNA is TGTGCCAGCTCACCTTACCGGGACAGGGGCTATGGCTACACCTTC.

V is TRBV5-6 and J is TRBJ2-1, with a weak D call TRBD2 (6 bases). The germline V gene encodes CDR1 SGHDT and CDR2 YYEEEE. The CDR3 covers 16 residues. The V end was cut by 4 bases, the J end by 1 base, with 15 bases between. The CDR3 sequence: CASSPRRDLSYNEQFF. As DNA, the CDR3 is TGTGCCAGCAGCCCCCGTCGGGACTTATCCTACAATGAGCAGTTCTTC.

V is TRBV27 and J is TRBJ2-7; D unresolved. Germline CDR1 is MNHEY and CDR2 is SMNVEV (reference sequence). Deletions cut 3 bases from V and 0 bases from J, with 6 bases between. CDR3 length: 13 amino acids. The CDR3: CASSLSGSYEQYF. DNA of the CDR3: TGTGCCAGCAGTTTGTCAGGCTCCTACGAGCAGTACTTC.

V is TRBV11-2 and J is TRBJ2-3; 8 bases align to TRBD1. V shed 5 bases, J shed 1 base, and the junction held 5 bases outside the gene matches. CDR1 is SGHAT and CDR2 is FQNNGV in the germline V gene. There are 15 residues in the CDR3. CDR3 coding DNA: TGTGCCAGCAGCCAAGACAGGGGAGGCACAGATACGCAGTATTTT. Protein sequence: CASSQDRGGTDTQYF.

J is TRBJ1-2 and V is TRBV18, with D possibly being TRBD1 (5 bases). The V gene lost 5 bases and the J gene lost 9 bases, with 19 bases spanning the gap. The CDR3 spans 14 residues. The germline CDR1 and CDR2 sequences are KGHSH and LQKENI. CDR3 in DNA: TGTGCCAGCTCATCGAACAGTCCGGGGGGAAGCTACACCTTC. The encoded protein is CASSSNSPGGSYTF.

This clone was observed once. V usage is TRBV28 and J usage is TRBJ1-1; D gene ambiguous. CDR1 is MDHEN and CDR2 is SYDVKM in the germline V gene. V lost 4 bases and J 4 bases, leaving 16 bases between the germline ends. This CDR3 is 15 amino acids long. The CDR3 here is CASSYLDRRRTEAFF. CDR3 DNA sequence: TGTGCCAGCAGTTATCTAGATCGGAGGCGCACTGAAGCTTTCTTT. The full variable domain, rest sourced from reference TRBV28 and TRBJ1-1, is DVKVTQSSRYLVKRTGEKVFLECVQDMDHENMFWYRQDPGLGLRLIYFSYDVKMKEKGDIPEGYSVSREKKERFSLILESASTNQTSMYLCASSYLDRRRTEAFFGQGTRLTVV.

V usage is TRBV19 and J usage is TRBJ2-1; D is perhaps TRBD2 (6 bases). Germline V gene lookup returns CDR1 LNHDA and CDR2 SQIVND (reference sequence). Trimming left V 5 bases short and J 8 bases short, with 16 bases between. The length of the CDR3 is 14 residues. CDR3 nucleotides: TGTGCCAGTAGTCCAACATCTAGCGATGATGAGCAGTTCTTC. Its translation: CASSPTSSDDEQFF.

The gene calls are TRBV7-2 and TRBJ1-4; D remains unclear. Trimming left V 2 bases short and J 5 bases short, with 18 bases between. Germline values: CDR1 SGHTA, CDR2 FQGNSA. There are 17 residues in the CDR3. The CDR3 nucleotides read TGTGCCAGCAGCTTAAGGCCGTTCCGGGTTCAGAATGAAAAACTGTTTTTT. This gives the protein CASSLRPFRVQNEKLFF.